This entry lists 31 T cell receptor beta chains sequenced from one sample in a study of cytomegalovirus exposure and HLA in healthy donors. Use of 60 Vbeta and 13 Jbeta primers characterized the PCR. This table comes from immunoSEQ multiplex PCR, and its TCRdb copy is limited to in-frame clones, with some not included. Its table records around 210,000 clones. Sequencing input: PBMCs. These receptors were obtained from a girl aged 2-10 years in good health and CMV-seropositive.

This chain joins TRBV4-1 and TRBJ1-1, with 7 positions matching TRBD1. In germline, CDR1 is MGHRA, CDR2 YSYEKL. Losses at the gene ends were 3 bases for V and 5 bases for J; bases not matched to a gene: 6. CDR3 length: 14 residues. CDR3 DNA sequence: TGCGCCAGCAGCCAGTCAACAGGGGATACTGAAGCTTTCTTT. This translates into CASSQSTGDTEAFF.

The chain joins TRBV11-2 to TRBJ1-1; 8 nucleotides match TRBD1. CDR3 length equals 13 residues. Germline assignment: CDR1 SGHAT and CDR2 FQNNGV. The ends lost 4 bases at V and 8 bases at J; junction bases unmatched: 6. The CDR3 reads CASSSRTGLEAFF. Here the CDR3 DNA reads TGTGCCAGCAGCTCCCGGACAGGGCTGGAAGCTTTCTTT.

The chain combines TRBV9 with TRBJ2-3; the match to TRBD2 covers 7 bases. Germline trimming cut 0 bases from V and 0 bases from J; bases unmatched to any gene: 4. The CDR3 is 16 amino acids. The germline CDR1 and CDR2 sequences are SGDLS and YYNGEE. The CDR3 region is CASSVGRRESTDTQYF. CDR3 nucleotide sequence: TGTGCCAGCAGCGTAGGTAGGCGGGAGAGCACAGATACGCAGTATTTT.

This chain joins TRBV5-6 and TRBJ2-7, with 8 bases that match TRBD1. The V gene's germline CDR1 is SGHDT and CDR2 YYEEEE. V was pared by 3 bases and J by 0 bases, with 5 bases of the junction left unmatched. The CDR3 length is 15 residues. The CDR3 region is CASSYRDRISYEQYF. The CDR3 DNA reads TGTGCCAGCAGCTACCGGGACAGGATCTCCTACGAGCAGTACTTC.

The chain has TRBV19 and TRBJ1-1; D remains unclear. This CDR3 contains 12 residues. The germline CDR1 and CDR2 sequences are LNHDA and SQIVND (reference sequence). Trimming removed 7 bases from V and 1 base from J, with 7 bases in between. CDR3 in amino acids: CASMGRNTEAFF. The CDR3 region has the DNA TGTGCCAGTATGGGCAGGAACACTGAAGCTTTCTTT.

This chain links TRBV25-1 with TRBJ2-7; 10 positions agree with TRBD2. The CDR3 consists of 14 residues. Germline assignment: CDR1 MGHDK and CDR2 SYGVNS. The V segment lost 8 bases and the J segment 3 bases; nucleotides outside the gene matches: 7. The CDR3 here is CASQTSGLNYEQYF. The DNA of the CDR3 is TGTGCCAGCCAGACTAGCGGGCTGAACTACGAGCAGTACTTC.

The CDR3 bases are TGCAGCGTTGGCCTGGTCACGGGGGGAACTGAAGCTTTCTTT. It encodes CSVGLVTGGTEAFF. The V call is TRBV29-1, the J call TRBJ1-1, with D possibly TRBD1 on 5 matching bases. The CDR3 has 14 amino acids. Per the germline V gene, CDR1 is SQVTM and CDR2 is ANQGSEA. Trimming stripped 4 bases from V and 5 bases from J, with 17 bases between.

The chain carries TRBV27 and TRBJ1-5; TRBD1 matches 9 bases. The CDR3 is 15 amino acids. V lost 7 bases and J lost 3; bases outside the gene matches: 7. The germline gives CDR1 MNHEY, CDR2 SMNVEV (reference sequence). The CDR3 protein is CASKVDRGTNQPQHF. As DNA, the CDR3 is TGTGCCAGCAAGGTGGACAGGGGTACCAATCAGCCCCAGCATTTT.

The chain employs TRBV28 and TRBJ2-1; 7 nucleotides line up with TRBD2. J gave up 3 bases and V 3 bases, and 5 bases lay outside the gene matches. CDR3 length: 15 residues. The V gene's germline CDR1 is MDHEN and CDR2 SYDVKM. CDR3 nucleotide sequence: TGTGCCAGCAGTTTCCTAGCGGACCTCTACAATGAGCAGTTCTTC. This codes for CASSFLADLYNEQFF.

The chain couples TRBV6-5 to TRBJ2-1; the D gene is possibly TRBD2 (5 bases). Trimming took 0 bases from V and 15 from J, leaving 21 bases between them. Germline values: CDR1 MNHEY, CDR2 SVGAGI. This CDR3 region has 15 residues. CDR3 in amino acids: CASSYSGRPSPRLFF. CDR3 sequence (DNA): TGTGCCAGCAGTTACTCGGGGAGACCCAGCCCACGACTGTTCTTC.

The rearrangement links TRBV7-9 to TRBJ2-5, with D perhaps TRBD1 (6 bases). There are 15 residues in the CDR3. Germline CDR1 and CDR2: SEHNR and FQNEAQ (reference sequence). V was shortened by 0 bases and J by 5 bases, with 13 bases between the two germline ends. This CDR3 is CASSLATGYDETQYF. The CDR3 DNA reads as TGTGCCAGCAGCTTAGCTACAGGGTATGATGAGACCCAGTACTTC.

This CDR3 reads CASSLVLRGQPLHF. CDR3 bases: TGTGCCAGCAGCTTAGTTTTAAGGGGGCAACCCCTCCACTTT. The V and J genes are TRBV11-2 and TRBJ1-6; 7 bases match TRBD1. Germline trimming cut 1 base from V and 12 bases from J; bases unmatched to any gene: 6. CDR3 size: 14 residues. Germline V gives CDR1 SGHAT, CDR2 FQNNGV.

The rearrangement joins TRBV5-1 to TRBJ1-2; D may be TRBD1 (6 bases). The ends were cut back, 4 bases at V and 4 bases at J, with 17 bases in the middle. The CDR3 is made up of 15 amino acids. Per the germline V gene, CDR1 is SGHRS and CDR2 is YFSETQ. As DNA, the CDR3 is TGCGCCAGCAGCCCGGAGGGGGGGCCAATCTATGGCTACACCTTC. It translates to CASSPEGGPIYGYTF.

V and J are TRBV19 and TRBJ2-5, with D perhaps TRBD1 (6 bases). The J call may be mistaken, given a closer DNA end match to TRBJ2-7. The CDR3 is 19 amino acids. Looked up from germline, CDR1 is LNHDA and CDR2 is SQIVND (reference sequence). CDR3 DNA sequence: TGTGCCAGTAGTATCGCCCTTAGACGAACCGGGACACAGAACTACGAGCAGTACTTC. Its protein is CASSIALRRTGTQNYEQYF.

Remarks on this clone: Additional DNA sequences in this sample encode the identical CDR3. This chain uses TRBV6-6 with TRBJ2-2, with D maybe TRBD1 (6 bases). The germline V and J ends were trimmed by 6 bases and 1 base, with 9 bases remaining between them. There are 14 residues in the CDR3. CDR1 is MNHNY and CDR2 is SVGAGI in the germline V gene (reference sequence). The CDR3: CASSRGQNTGELFF. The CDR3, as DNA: TGTGCCAGCAGCCGGGGACAGAACACCGGGGAGCTGTTTTTT.

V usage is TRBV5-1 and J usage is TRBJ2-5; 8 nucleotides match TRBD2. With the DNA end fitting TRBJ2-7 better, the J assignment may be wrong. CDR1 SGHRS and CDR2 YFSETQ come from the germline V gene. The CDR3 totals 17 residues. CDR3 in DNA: TGCGCCAGCAGCTTTATCGGGACTAGACTGACGGCCTACGAGCAGTACTTC. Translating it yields CASSFIGTRLTAYEQYF.

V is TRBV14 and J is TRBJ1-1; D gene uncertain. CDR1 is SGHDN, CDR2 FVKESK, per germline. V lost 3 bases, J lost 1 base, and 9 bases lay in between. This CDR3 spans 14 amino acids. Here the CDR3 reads CASSQRMGNTEAFF. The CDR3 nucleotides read TGTGCCAGCAGCCAGCGGATGGGGAACACTGAAGCTTTCTTT.

In DNA form, the CDR3 reads TGTGCCAGCAGCTTAGGCATCGGGTTAAGCACAGATACGCAGTATTTT. Translating gives CASSLGIGLSTDTQYF. V is TRBV7-2 and J is TRBJ2-3; D uncertain. This CDR3 region has 16 residues. Trimming took 1 base from V and 0 from J, leaving 11 bases between them. Germline CDR1 reads SGHTA; CDR2 reads FQGNSA.

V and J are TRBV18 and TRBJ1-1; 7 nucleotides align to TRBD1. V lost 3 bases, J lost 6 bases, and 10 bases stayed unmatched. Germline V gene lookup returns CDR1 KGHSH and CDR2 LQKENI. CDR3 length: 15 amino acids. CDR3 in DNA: TGTGCCAGCTCACCGGGTGAGGGGGCCACCTCTGAAGCTTTCTTT. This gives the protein CASSPGEGATSEAFF.

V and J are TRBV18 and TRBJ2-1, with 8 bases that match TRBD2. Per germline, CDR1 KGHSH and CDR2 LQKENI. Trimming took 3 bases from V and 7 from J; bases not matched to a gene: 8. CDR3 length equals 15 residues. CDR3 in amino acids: CASSPGRRGGNEQFF. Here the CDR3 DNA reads TGTGCCAGCTCACCGGGGAGACGGGGGGGGAATGAGCAGTTCTTC. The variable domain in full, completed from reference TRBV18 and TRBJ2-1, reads NAGVMQNPRHLVRRRGQEARLRCSPMKGHSHVYWYRQLPEEGLKFMVYLQKENIIDESGMPKERFSAEFPKEGPSILRIQQVVRGDSAAYFCASSPGRRGGNEQFFGPGTRLTVL.

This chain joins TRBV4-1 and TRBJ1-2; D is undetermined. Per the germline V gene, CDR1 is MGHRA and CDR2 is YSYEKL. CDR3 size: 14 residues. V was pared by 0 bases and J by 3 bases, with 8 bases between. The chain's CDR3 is CASSQDSVDYGYTF. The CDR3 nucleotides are TGCGCCAGCAGCCAAGATTCTGTTGACTATGGCTACACCTTC.

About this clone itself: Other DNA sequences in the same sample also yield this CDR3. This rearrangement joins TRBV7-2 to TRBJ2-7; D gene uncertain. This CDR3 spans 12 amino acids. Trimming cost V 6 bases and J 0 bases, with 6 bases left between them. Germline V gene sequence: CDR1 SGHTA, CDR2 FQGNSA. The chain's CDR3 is CASSSSSYEQYF. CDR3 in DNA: TGTGCCAGCAGTTCGAGCTCCTACGAGCAGTACTTC.

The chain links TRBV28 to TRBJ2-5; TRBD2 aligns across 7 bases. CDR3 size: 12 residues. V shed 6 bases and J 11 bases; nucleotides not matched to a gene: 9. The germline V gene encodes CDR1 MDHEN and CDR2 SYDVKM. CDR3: CASSAGTTEQYF. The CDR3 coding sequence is TGTGCCAGCAGCGCCGGGACTACGGAGCAGTACTTC.

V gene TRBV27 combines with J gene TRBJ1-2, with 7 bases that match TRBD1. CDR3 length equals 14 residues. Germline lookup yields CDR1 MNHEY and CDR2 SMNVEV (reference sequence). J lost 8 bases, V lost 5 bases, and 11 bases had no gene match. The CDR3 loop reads CASSPGQRRLGYTF. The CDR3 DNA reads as TGTGCCAGCAGTCCGGGACAGCGACGATTGGGCTACACCTTC.

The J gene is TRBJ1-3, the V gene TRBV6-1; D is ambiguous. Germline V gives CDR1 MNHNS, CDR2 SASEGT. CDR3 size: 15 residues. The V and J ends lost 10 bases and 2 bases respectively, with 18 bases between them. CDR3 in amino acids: CATRSSEYPGNTIYF. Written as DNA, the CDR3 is TGTGCCACGCGATCCAGCGAATACCCTGGAAACACCATATATTTT.

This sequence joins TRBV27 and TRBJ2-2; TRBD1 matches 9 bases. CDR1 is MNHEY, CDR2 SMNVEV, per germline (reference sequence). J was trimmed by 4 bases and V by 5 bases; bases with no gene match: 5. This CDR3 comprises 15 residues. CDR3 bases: TGTGCCAGCAGTAACAGGGGGCGGCCCACCGGGGAGCTGTTTTTT. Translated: CASSNRGRPTGELFF.

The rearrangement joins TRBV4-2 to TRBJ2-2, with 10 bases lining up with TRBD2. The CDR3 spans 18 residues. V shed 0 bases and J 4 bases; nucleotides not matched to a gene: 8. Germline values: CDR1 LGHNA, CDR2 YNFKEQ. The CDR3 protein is CASSQDPPGLAITGELFF. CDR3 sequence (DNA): TGTGCCAGCAGCCAAGACCCCCCGGGACTAGCGATCACCGGGGAGCTGTTTTTT.

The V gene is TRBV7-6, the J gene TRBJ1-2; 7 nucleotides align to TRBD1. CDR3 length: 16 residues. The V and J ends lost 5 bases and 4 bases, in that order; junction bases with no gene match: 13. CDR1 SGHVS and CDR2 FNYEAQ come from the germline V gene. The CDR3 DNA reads TGTGCCAGCAGCCCTCTAGGAGGGGGACAGCTCTATGGCTACACCTTC. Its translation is CASSPLGGGQLYGYTF.

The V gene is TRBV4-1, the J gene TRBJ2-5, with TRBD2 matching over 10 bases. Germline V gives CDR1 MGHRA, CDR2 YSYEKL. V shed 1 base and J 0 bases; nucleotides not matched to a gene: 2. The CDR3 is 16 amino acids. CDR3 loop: CASSQGLAGNQETQYF. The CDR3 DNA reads TGCGCCAGCAGCCAAGGACTAGCGGGCAACCAAGAGACCCAGTACTTC.

CDR3: CATSRDRGGSLYNEQFF. The CDR3, as DNA: TGTGCCACCAGCAGAGATCGGGGGGGGAGCCTTTACAATGAGCAGTTCTTC. The rearrangement uses TRBV15 and TRBJ2-1; 8 positions match TRBD2. CDR3 length equals 17 residues. Trimming removed 0 bases from V and 4 bases from J; junction bases left unmatched: 8. Per germline, CDR1 LNHNV and CDR2 YYDKDF (reference sequence).

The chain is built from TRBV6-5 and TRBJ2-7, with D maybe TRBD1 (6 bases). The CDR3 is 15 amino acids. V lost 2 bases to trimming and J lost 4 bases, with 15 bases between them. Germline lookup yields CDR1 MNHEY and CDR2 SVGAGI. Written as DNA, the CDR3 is TGTGCCAGCAGTTACGCTCGGCAGGGGCTTTACGAGCAGTACTTC. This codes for CASSYARQGLYEQYF.